This T cell receptor beta chain emerged from a study of cytomegalovirus exposure and HLA in healthy donors (dated by TCRdb to 2015 to 2018). Regarding the complete study: According to an earlier analysis of several hundred of the donors, about 179 million T cells yielded some 110 million unique TCR beta sequences and 276 Gb of sequence data. Among the approximately 400 genotyped donors, about 85% belonged to the genetic ancestry cluster associated with self-reported Caucasian donors. All discovery cohort repertoires had been generated on a single sequencing platform. Donor age, sex, ethnicity and CMV serostatus were compiled together with the repertoire data. The later analysis used no new phenotypic data to find candidate immune exposures, relying instead on TCR beta sequences and their occurrence across donors. An early release that covered about 600 HLA-typed donors contained about 300 gigabases of sequencing data and 75 million to 100 million unique TCR sequences. A later genetic analysis took genome-wide SNP genotypes for about three fifths of the 666 donors and used that subset as a discovery cohort. The study aimed to test whether cataloging public T cell receptors could reveal signatures of past pathogen exposure. A separate validation cohort of over 95 different subjects was used in addition to the 666-subject first cohort. A later analysis re-analyzed previously published TCR beta repertoires from roughly 600 donors and added high-resolution HLA genotyping to study TCR occurrence patterns. Roughly five DR-DQ haplotypes were treated as single units for association and clustering because of strong linkage in the cohort. The number of typed donors differed by locus: about 620-630 for A, B, C, DRB1 and DQB1; 500 to 550 for DQA1; 606 for DPA1; and roughly 470 for DPB1. In an earlier analysis of about 590 of the donors, high-throughput TCR beta sequencing was used to judge whether each TCR beta V gene segment behaved as functional or pseudogenic. High-throughput TCR immunosequencing, statistical association of individual TCRs with disease status, and machine learning were combined to predict cytomegalovirus infection status. HLA typing included class I and class II loci at four-digit resolution. The T cell repertoires of 550 to 850 subjects were profiled by immunosequencing and related to cytomegalovirus serostatus. Across 300 to 500 genotyped donors of the cohort, an average of roughly 230,000 unique TCR beta nucleotide sequences per donor were sequenced, and around 20% of those sequences were non-productive. Overall results and qualifications from the work: Across donors, most TCR sequences were observed very rarely, whereas some public TCRs were present in many individuals. In the study, approximately 160 TCR beta chains were listed as associated with cytomegalovirus. Cytomegalovirus status was reported to be diagnosed by the classifier with high specificity and sensitivity in both the original and validation cohorts. Compared with equally common non-associated chains, HLA-associated TCR beta chains in a later analysis were more clonally expanded and had lower generation probabilities. Because counts were too low, around 17 rarely observed V segments, including chromosome 9 orphons, were left out of the earlier analysis of roughly 600 of the donors. A further reported finding was that TCR beta sequences accurately predicted the HLA-A and HLA-B alleles for most subjects in the first cohort. A cluster of highly shared sequence variants was judged likely to be a technical artifact of the sequencing pipeline. A few of the identified cytomegalovirus-associated TCR beta chains were confirmed in vitro to be specific for cytomegalovirus antigens. CMV serostatus was the only immune exposure information available for the cohort. An association between a missense DCLRE1C variant and V-gene and J-gene trimming of TCR beta chains was found in a later genetic analysis and replicated in an independent cohort. A later genetic analysis reported fewer N-insertions in productive TCRs among donors in an Asian-associated ancestry cluster than the roughly 620-donor mean. In a later analysis, TCR association rates were found to vary across HLA loci, with the most associated TCRs seen for DRB1 alleles and the fewest for HLA-C alleles. Correlated functional status among segregating V segments might reflect linkage disequilibrium, but an unknown experimental factor could not be ruled out. Because HLA typing was missing for some donors at each locus, association tests included only the typed subset. Some IMGT-functional V segments, including TRBV6-2 and TRBV6-3, could not be distinguished by the 87-base-pair reads and were therefore excluded. Specific HLA alleles were associated with 16,951 TCR beta sequences at a false discovery rate of 0.05 in a later analysis. According to the authors, the approach could potentially be generalized to other disease states and immunological phenotypes. In an earlier analysis of roughly 560 of the donors, most TCR beta V segments were observed in productive rearrangements about 87% or about 30% of the time, broadly matching IMGT annotations. In this cohort, only TCR beta chains were sequenced, and detectable features were limited by the absence of alpha or paired-chain data. Most CMV-associated TCR beta chains appeared to be HLA-restricted in a later analysis, and the HLA associations seemed to be driven largely by CMV exposure. Several of the top co-occurrence clusters appeared to be linked to parvovirus B19, influenza, CMV and Epstein-Barr virus, according to a later analysis. When HLA alleles, especially DR and DQ, strongly co-occurred, attributing TCR associations to individual alleles was difficult. Roughly uniform sequencing depth across donors was assumed in presence/absence analyses, although this assumption may not hold.

The germline V gene specifies MGHRA as CDR1 and YSYEKL as CDR2. The V and J ends are trimmed by 1 base and 1 base, leaving 15 bases between them. The CDR3, from cysteine to phenylalanine, totals 17 residues. Only the CDR3 DNA is retained, 51 bases long and in frame from the first base. The cohort comprised some 730 healthy bone marrow donors. All cohort members were sampled while nominally healthy, although unrecorded immune exposures were likely present. The donor tested CMV seropositive, placing the donor among the 290 or so seropositive members of the cohort. A peripheral blood sample was provided by each donor, and peripheral blood mononuclear cells were used for TCR beta sequencing. The Qiagen DNeasy Blood Extraction Kit was used to extract genomic DNA from the blood cell samples. Libraries were made using the immunoSEQ multiplex PCR assay. For the multiplex PCR, a mixture combining 60 forward primers for TCR Vbeta segments and 13 reverse primers for TCR Jbeta segments was used. Amplification of the CDR3 region of rearranged TCR beta genes was performed with a multiplex PCR assay on genomic DNA. The Illumina HiSeq System was used to sequence the amplified TCR beta libraries as 87-base-pair reads. Regarding the original processing steps: In a later analysis, roughly 80 million unique TCR beta chains were counted across the 650 to 750 repertoires, and roughly 11 million of these chains were shared by at least two donors. Raw reads were error-corrected and collapsed into unique sequences with a nearest-neighbor algorithm that merged closely related sequences to remove PCR and sequencing errors. CDR3 sequences were aligned to IMGT reference sequences to assign V, D and J gene segments. Each retained sequence needed at least a six-nucleotide match to both a V gene segment and a J gene segment. Rearrangements were called productive when the CDR3 lacked stop codons and stayed in frame with V and J; all others were non-productive. Following IMGT convention, CDR3 was defined as the stretch from the second conserved V-encoded cysteine up to the conserved J-encoded phenylalanine. Sequences without an unambiguous match to a single V gene segment were excluded from the earlier analysis of almost 600 of the donors. In an earlier analysis of approximately 500 of the donors, a V segment was called functional when productive rearrangements were above 56.7%, and segregating when the standard deviation between donors exceeded 5%. A statistical classification framework was built to diagnose cytomegalovirus status from the catalog of TCR beta chain sequences. In a later analysis, V and J genes were assigned by comparing TCR nucleotide sequences against IMGT/GENE-DB human TR gene sequences. The TCRdist pipeline was used in a later analysis to assign CDR3 sequences and most-parsimonious VDJ recombination scenarios. In a later analysis, each TCR beta chain was defined by its CDR3 amino acid sequence together with its V-gene family, and reads without a unique V-gene family were excluded. A later analysis removed roughly 590 highly shared, low-generation-probability nucleotide sequences to deal with suspected cross-contamination and a sequencing artifact. In a later analysis, a clonal expansion index for each public chain was calculated from normalized within-repertoire ranks of inferred template counts. In a later analysis, generation probabilities were computed using a VDJ recombination model fitted to out-of-frame rearrangements, and the results were checked against IGoR. Hypergeometric tests were used in a later analysis to score TCR-TCR, TCR-HLA and TCR-CMV co-occurrence, with a repertoire-size bias correction applied to the TCR pairs. To estimate false discovery rates, a later analysis permuted the HLA or CMV assignments 20 times. In a later analysis, co-occurring TCRs were grouped with DBSCAN, and TCRdist sequence similarity was added when clustering was performed within HLA-allele-positive subsets. Co-occurrence clustering excluded repertoires with fewer than 30,000 or more than 120,000 public chains, plus five with anomalous nucleotide sharing. TCRdb holds this immuneACCESS table with in-frame rearrangements only. Some clones are missing; in checked studies, unresolved V genes explain under half, and the rest has no known cause. V and J calls and clone size follow that table, whereas D and trimming were derived from the DNA. The sample profile shows 150,000 to 180,000 clones; 70% to 80% of them were found once. Roughly 8% of the sample is held by the ten biggest clonotypes.

With respect to this clone: This receptor's antigen is unknown. Per-nucleotide qualities are absent, and no much larger clonotype sits a single base away.

This clonotype was sampled from a man under 40 in good health and CMV-seropositive. The chain employs TRBV4-1 and TRBJ2-3; the D gene is possibly TRBD2, with 7 bases matching. Sequenced input: PBMCs. The CDR3 corresponds to CASSQGWGGPGTDTQYF. The DNA sequence is given as TGCGCCAGCAGCCAAGGATGGGGGGGCCCCGGCACAGATACGCAGTATTTT.